Shown below are 14 T cell receptor beta chains from a single sample sequenced in a study of CD8+ T cells in alopecia areata. Extraction of RNA preceded its reverse transcription into cDNA, which served as the sequencing template. Sequencing was performed with immunoSEQ multiplex PCR; in TCRdb, only in-frame clones are kept and a portion is missing. The sample has 130,000 to 150,000 clones; less than 65% are singletons. Sequenced sample: CD8+ T cells sorted from blood. These receptors were obtained from a human donor in good health.

This clone was counted at least ten times. J is TRBJ2-1 and V is TRBV6-1, with TRBD1 as a possible D gene (7 bases). Between the trimmed V and J ends, which lost 8 bases and 3 bases, there was a span of 17 bases. Germline V CDR1 and CDR2: MNHNS, SASEGT. The length of the CDR3 is 15 residues. The CDR3 sequence is CASRSGGGLYNEQFF. CDR3 nucleotides: TGTGCCAGCCGATCTGGAGGGGGCCTCTACAATGAGCAGTTCTTC.

The V gene is TRBV6-4, the J gene TRBJ2-1, with 13 nucleotides matching TRBD2. V trimming: 6 bases; J trimming: 11 bases; junction bases outside the gene matches: 7. This CDR3 has 14 residues. Germline V gene sequence: CDR1 MRHNA, CDR2 SNTAGT. CDR3 in DNA: TGTGCCAGCAGGCAACTAGCGGGAGGGCGACAGCAGTTCTTC. Protein sequence: CASRQLAGGRQQFF.

The gene calls are TRBV2 and TRBJ2-7; TRBD2 matches 7 bases. CDR1 is SNHLY, CDR2 FYNNEI, per germline. The CDR3 contains 13 residues. J gave up 2 bases and V 4 bases, and 2 bases lay outside the gene matches. The CDR3 sequence: CASSVAGAYEQYF. CDR3 nucleotide sequence: TGTGCCAGCAGTGTTGCGGGAGCCTACGAGCAGTACTTC.

The CDR3 coding sequence is TGTGCCAGCAGCCATGACGGTAACAATGAGCAGTTCTTC. This codes for CASSHDGNNEQFF. This chain links TRBV6-6 with TRBJ2-1; D remains ambiguous. The CDR3 sequence is 13 residues long. Germline CDR1 is MNHNY and CDR2 is SVGAGI (reference sequence). Trimming shortened V by 6 bases and J by 5 bases, and 11 bases separated the two germline ends.

V is TRBV29-1 and J is TRBJ2-1; D is ambiguous. CDR3 size: 16 residues. Germline values: CDR1 SQVTM, CDR2 ANQGSEA. V gave up 0 bases and J gave up 3 bases, with 15 bases separating them. The CDR3 sequence: CSVEDSRSYNYNEQFF. The CDR3 bases are TGCAGCGTTGAAGATTCGCGGAGCTACAACTACAATGAGCAGTTCTTC.

In this sample, this clone turned up a few times. The genes are TRBV7-8 and TRBJ1-4; 7 bases map to TRBD1. The junction had 5 bases not matched to a gene; V was cut back by 4 bases and J by 6 bases. Germline V CDR1 and CDR2: SGHVS, FQNEAQ. The CDR3 totals 14 residues. The CDR3 region is CASSWAGGDEKLFF. CDR3 bases: TGTGCCAGCAGCTGGGCAGGGGGAGATGAAAAACTGTTTTTT.

The CDR3 protein is CASSASLGIYEQFF. The CDR3 DNA reads TGTGCCAGCAGCGCCTCGCTGGGCATCTATGAGCAGTTCTTC. The chain uses TRBV7-9 and TRBJ2-1; the D is unclear. With 5 bases removed from V and 8 bases from J, the gap between germline ends came to 16 bases. The CDR3 sequence is 14 residues long. The germline CDR1 and CDR2 sequences are SEHNR and FQNEAQ (reference sequence). The full variable domain, rest sourced from reference TRBV7-9 and TRBJ2-1, is DTGVSQNPRHKITKRGQNVTFRCDPISEHNRLYWYRQTLGQGPEFLTYFQNEAQLEKSRLLSDRFSAERPKGSFSTLEIQRTEQGDSAMYLCASSASLGIYEQFFGPGTRLTVL.

This clone was observed a few times. The chain employs TRBV25-1 and TRBJ2-5, with no clear D. The CDR3 is 14 residues long. Germline V gene sequence: CDR1 MGHDK, CDR2 SYGVNS. Trimming shortened V by 1 base and J by 2 bases, and 8 bases separated the two germline ends. Written as DNA, the CDR3 is TGTGCCAGCAGTGAATTAACTCTTCAAGAGACCCAGTACTTC. This encodes CASSELTLQETQYF.

The V gene is TRBV29-1, the J gene TRBJ2-1; 10 bases match TRBD2. The germline CDR1 and CDR2 sequences are SQVTM and ANQGSEA. The CDR3 covers 14 residues. V shed 7 bases, J shed 2 bases, and the junction held 5 bases outside the gene matches. The chain's CDR3 is CSARTSGTYNEQFF. CDR3 DNA: TGCAGCGCTCGAACTAGCGGGACCTACAATGAGCAGTTCTTC.

This clone has more than one count but fewer than ten. The chain carries TRBV28 and TRBJ2-7, with TRBD2 identical over 12 bases. Looked up from germline, CDR1 is MDHEN and CDR2 is SYDVKM. This CDR3 region has 14 residues. Trimming cost V 5 bases and J 5 bases; bases outside gene matches: 4. For the CDR3, the DNA is TGTGCCAGCAGTCTAGCGGGAGGGCCCAACGAGCAGTACTTC. It yields the protein CASSLAGGPNEQYF.

The chain has TRBV5-6 and TRBJ1-1, with D unresolved. There are 14 residues in the CDR3. V lost 4 bases and J lost 6, with 16 bases in between. CDR1 is SGHDT, CDR2 YYEEEE, per germline. CDR3 sequence reads: CASSPGVDYSEAFF. CDR3 bases: TGTGCCAGCAGCCCTGGGGTGGATTACTCTGAAGCTTTCTTT.

The rearrangement links TRBV4-1 to TRBJ1-5, with TRBD1 identical over 7 bases. CDR3 length equals 14 residues. V lost 2 bases and J lost 3; bases outside the gene matches: 1. In germline, CDR1 is MGHRA, CDR2 YSYEKL. For the CDR3, the DNA is TGCGCCAGCAGCCAAACAGGGGCCAATCAGCCCCAGCATTTT. Translation: CASSQTGANQPQHF.

The chain uses TRBV27 and TRBJ2-3, with 7 bases that match TRBD2. CDR3 length equals 13 residues. The V and J ends lost 0 bases and 8 bases, in that order; junction bases with no gene match: 2. Germline V gene lookup returns CDR1 MNHEY and CDR2 SMNVEV (reference sequence). The CDR3 DNA is TGTGCCAGCAGTTTATCGAGCGGGACTACGCAGTATTTT. This translates into CASSLSSGTTQYF.

The chain's CDR3 is CASSQDVGGEQYF. For the CDR3, the DNA is TGCGCCAGCAGCCAAGACGTGGGGGGCGAGCAGTACTTC. The V call is TRBV4-1, the J call TRBJ2-7, with a tentative D call TRBD2 (6 bases). The CDR3 totals 13 residues. Germline V gene data show CDR1 as MGHRA and CDR2 as YSYEKL. The V end was cut by 0 bases, the J end by 6 bases, with 9 bases between.